This entry lists 8 T cell receptor beta chains sequenced from one sample in a study of neurological immune-mediated disorders. TCRdb re-called the 5' RACE reads with MiXCR, one entry per CDR3 protein. This table holds 49,000 or so distinct CDR3 sequences, around 4.3% found once. Sequencing was done on a sample of PBMCs. Source of these receptors: a woman aged 55-69 years with multiple sclerosis.

In this sample, this clonotype turned up many times. V is TRBV4-1 and J is TRBJ2-7, with unresolved D. The CDR3 has 16 amino acids. Germline CDR1 MGHRA, CDR2 YSYEKL. Trimming shortened V by 0 bases and J by 1 base, and 13 bases separated the two germline ends. The CDR3 sequence: CASSQERTGGSYEQYF. The CDR3 nucleotides read TGCGCCAGCAGCCAAGAGCGGACCGGCGGATCCTACGAGCAGTACTTC.

This clonotype occurred a few times. V usage is TRBV5-1 and J usage is TRBJ2-5; 15 bases are shared with TRBD2. This CDR3 is 17 amino acids long. The junction had 8 bases not matched to a gene; V was cut back by 4 bases and J by 4 bases. Looked up from germline, CDR1 is SGHRS and CDR2 is YFSETQ. Written as DNA, the CDR3 is TGCGCCAGCAGCCCGTTGGGACTAGCGGGAGGAGGAGAGACCCAGTACTTC. It is translated as CASSPLGLAGGGETQYF.

The chain recombines TRBV20-1 with TRBJ2-5, with 8 bases identical to TRBD2. CDR1 is DFQATT and CDR2 is SNEGSKA in the germline V gene (reference sequence). Trimming removed 3 bases from V and 5 bases from J; junction bases left unmatched: 5. The CDR3 runs to 13 residues. The CDR3 DNA reads as TGCAGTGCTAGCGGGAGGGCCTACGAGACCCAGTACTTC. It codes for CSASGRAYETQYF.

This chain connects TRBV5-1 to TRBJ1-1, with D unclear. The CDR3 is 14 residues long. Germline loops: CDR1 SGHRS, CDR2 YFSETQ. With 1 base removed from V and 1 base from J, the gap between germline ends came to 8 bases. In nucleotides, the CDR3 is TGCGCCAGCAGCTTGTCAGCGACGAACACTGAAGCTTTCTTT. This gives the protein CASSLSATNTEAFF.

This clonotype has at least ten counts. The V and J genes are TRBV24-1 and TRBJ1-4; D is perhaps TRBD1 (6 bases). V was cut by 2 bases and J by 8 bases, with 20 bases left in between. The germline gives CDR1 KGHDR, CDR2 SFDVKD. The CDR3 has 17 amino acids. The CDR3 DNA reads as TGTGCCACCAGTGATTCGAGGACAGTTAGTTCGAAAGAAAAACTGTTTTTT. Translated: CATSDSRTVSSKEKLFF.

This clonotype has at least ten counts. This sequence joins TRBV4-3 and TRBJ2-5, with D unresolved. Trimming cost V 8 bases and J 5 bases, with 15 bases left between them. Germline CDR1 is LGHNA and CDR2 is YSLEER. The CDR3 runs 13 residues. CDR3 sequence: CASPRWLWETQYF. The CDR3 DNA sequence: TGCGCCAGCCCCAGATGGTTGTGGGAGACCCAGTACTTC.

Many counts were recorded for this clonotype. V gene TRBV20-1 combines with J gene TRBJ2-5, with TRBD2 as a possible D gene (6 bases). Trimming took off 4 bases at V and 4 bases at J, with 13 bases between the two ends. The CDR3 runs to 13 residues. Per the germline V gene, CDR1 is DFQATT and CDR2 is SNEGSKA (reference sequence). CDR3 sequence: CSAKTSFRETQYF. As DNA, the CDR3 is TGCAGTGCTAAGACTAGTTTCCGAGAGACCCAGTACTTC.

This clonotype was counted at least ten times. This chain links TRBV9 with TRBJ2-1; 7 bases align to TRBD2. This CDR3 is 14 amino acids long. The ends lost 1 base at V and 6 bases at J; junction bases unmatched: 4. Per germline, CDR1 SGDLS and CDR2 YYNGEE. The CDR3: CASSVRWEGNEQFF. CDR3 coding DNA: TGTGCCAGCAGCGTACGTTGGGAGGGCAATGAGCAGTTCTTC.